This TCR beta chain was observed in a study of cytomegalovirus exposure and HLA in healthy donors. Primers for the PCR totalled 60 Vbeta and 13 Jbeta. Under the authors' procedure: Some 10 million of the 80 million or so unique TCR beta chains counted in a later analysis were shared. Method: immunoSEQ multiplex PCR; TCRdb's copy keeps in-frame clones and lacks some. V, J and clone size are those of that table, while D and trimming were read from the DNA. Of about 160,000 clones in the sample, roughly 80% were seen once. Germline CDR1 and CDR2: MNHEY and SVGAGI. V lost 2 bases to trimming and J lost 14 bases, with 18 bases between them. The CDR3 contains 13 residues.

The source of this sequence is a human donor in good health. The source material was PBMCs. The chain employs TRBV6-5 and TRBJ2-5; D gene unclear. The DNA for the CDR3 is TGTGCCAGCAGTTACACCCCTACCTCATACCACTACTTC. It specifies CASSYTPTSYHYF.